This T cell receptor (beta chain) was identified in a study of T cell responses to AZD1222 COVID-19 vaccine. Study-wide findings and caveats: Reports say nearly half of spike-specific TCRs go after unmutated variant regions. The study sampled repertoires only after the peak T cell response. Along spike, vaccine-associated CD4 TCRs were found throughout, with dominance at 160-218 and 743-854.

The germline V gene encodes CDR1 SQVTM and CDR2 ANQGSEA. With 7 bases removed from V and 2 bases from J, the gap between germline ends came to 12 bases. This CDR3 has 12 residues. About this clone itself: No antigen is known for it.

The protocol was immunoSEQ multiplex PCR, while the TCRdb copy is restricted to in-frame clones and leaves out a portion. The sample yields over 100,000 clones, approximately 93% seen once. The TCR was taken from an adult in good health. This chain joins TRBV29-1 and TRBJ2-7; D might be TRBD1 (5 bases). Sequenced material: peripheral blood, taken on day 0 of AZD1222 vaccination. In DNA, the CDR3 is TGCAGCGCCAAGACAGACACCTACGAGCAGTACTTC. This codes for CSAKTDTYEQYF.